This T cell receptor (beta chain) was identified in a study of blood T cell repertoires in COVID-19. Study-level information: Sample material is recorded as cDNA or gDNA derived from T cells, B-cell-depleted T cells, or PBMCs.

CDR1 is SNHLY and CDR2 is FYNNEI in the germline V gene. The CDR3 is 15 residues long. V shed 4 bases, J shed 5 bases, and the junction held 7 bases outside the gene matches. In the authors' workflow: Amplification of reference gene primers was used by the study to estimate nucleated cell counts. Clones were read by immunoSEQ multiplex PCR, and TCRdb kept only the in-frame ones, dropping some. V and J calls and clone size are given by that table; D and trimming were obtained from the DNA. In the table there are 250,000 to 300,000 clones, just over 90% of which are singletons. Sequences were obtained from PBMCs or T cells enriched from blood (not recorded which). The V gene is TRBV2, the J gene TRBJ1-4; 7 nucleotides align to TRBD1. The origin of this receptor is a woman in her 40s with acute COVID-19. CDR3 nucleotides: TGTGCCAGCAGTGTCGCCGGGACAGAGAATGAAAAACTGTTTTTT. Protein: CASSVAGTENEKLFF.